The rows below give T cell receptor beta chains drawn from one sample of a study of blood T cell repertoires in COVID-19. TCRdb keeps only in-frame clones here, not all; method: immunoSEQ multiplex PCR. The sample lists about 270,000 clones, about 88% occurring once. Sequencing was carried out using PBMCs or T cells enriched from blood (not recorded which). Receptor source: a woman between 50 and 59 years old who had recovered from COVID-19. The CDR3 runs from the conserved cysteine through the conserved F or W. The order of the fields is D gene, CDR3 length, J gene, V gene, clone size, CDR3 DNA, CDR3 protein. A D gene is named only where the DNA matches it firmly. Clone size, where shown, is once, few, many, or a class for clones that have expanded.

>TRBD1|15|TRBJ2-7|TRBV24-1|-
TGTGCCACCAGTGATTCGAGACAGGGATCCTACGAGCAGTACTTC
CATSDSRQGSYEQYF
>-|14|TRBJ2-2|TRBV5-1|-
TGCGCCACCCGGAGGGGCCAACCGGGCGGGGAGCTGTTTTTT
CATRRGQPGGELFF
>-|13|TRBJ1-2|TRBV11-2|-
TGTGCCAGCAGCCCTAACAGGGATCGGGGCTACACCTTC
CASSPNRDRGYTF
>TRBD1|17|TRBJ1-5|TRBV28|-
TGTGCCAGCAGTTCCGAGCGGGGACAGGGGCGGAATCAGCCCCAGCATTTT
CASSSERGQGRNQPQHF
>-|12|TRBJ2-6|TRBV30|-
TGTGCCTATAACCAGGGATCTTACGTCCTGACTTTC
CAYNQGSYVLTF
>TRBD2|15|TRBJ2-7|TRBV7-9|-
TGTGCCAGCAGCCCAACTAGCGGGAGGGCCCACGAGCAGTACTTC
CASSPTSGRAHEQYF
>-|14|TRBJ1-2|TRBV7-8|-
TGTGCCAGCAGACGGGAGGACAAGAACTATGGCTACACCTTC
CASRREDKNYGYTF
>-|13|TRBJ1-1|TRBV28|-
TGTGCCAGCAGTATACAAATGAACACTGAAGCTTTCTTT
CASSIQMNTEAFF
>-|14|TRBJ2-7|TRBV25-1|-
TGTGCCAGCACCGCAGACTCGAAACCCTACGAGCAGTACTTC
CASTADSKPYEQYF
>-|13|TRBJ2-5|TRBV11-1|-
TGTGCCAGCAGCAACCCTGGCGGGAAGACCCAGTACTTC
CASSNPGGKTQYF
>-|13|TRBJ1-2|TRBV12-1|-
TGTGCCAGCAGCTTTGGCAGGGTATTTGGCTACACCTTC
CASSFGRVFGYTF
>-|14|TRBJ2-7|TRBV14|-
TGTGCCAGCAGCCGGGGACACGTAGACGACGAGCAGTACTTC
CASSRGHVDDEQYF
>-|13|TRBJ1-1|TRBV18|-
TGTGCCAGCTCGCTGGACTCGAACACTGAAGCTTTCTTT
CASSLDSNTEAFF
>TRBD2|18|TRBJ2-5|TRBV18|-
TGTGCCAGCTCCCCTAACCAAGGACTAGCGGGAGTTGGAGAGACCCAGTACTTC
CASSPNQGLAGVGETQYF
>-|13|TRBJ2-7|TRBV20-1|-
TGCAGTGCTAGTGTGACAGCCTCCTACGAGCAGTACTTC
CSASVTASYEQYF
>TRBD2|15|TRBJ2-1|TRBV19|-
TGTGCCAGTAGTCCTTCGGGACTAGCGAGCAATGAGCAGTTCTTC
CASSPSGLASNEQFF
>-|14|TRBJ2-3|TRBV9|once
TGTGCCAGCGACTCCCCGGGTAGCACAGATACGCAGTATTTT
CASDSPGSTDTQYF
>TRBD1|17|TRBJ2-4|TRBV28|-
TGTGCCAGCAGTTTATCCGGGACAGGGGGGCGCGGGAACATTCAGTACTTC
CASSLSGTGGRGNIQYF
>-|13|TRBJ2-2|TRBV11-1|-
TGTGCCATCCAACAGGTCGGCACCGGGGAGCTGTTTTTT
CAIQQVGTGELFF
>-|15|TRBJ2-1|TRBV19|-
TGTGCCAGTAAGGTCGGCGGGAACTCCTACAATGAGCAGTTCTTC
CASKVGGNSYNEQFF
>-|11|TRBJ1-1|TRBV29-1|-
TGCAGCGTTGAAGGTCCAGGGTACGCTTTCTTT
CSVEGPGYAFF
>-|13|TRBJ1-5|TRBV6-5|-
TGTGCCAGCACAGCGACTTTAGGACAGCCCCAGCATTTT
CASTATLGQPQHF
>TRBD1|15|TRBJ1-3|TRBV5-1|-
TGCGCCAGCAGCTGGACAGGCGGCGCTGGAAACACCATATATTTT
CASSWTGGAGNTIYF
>-|15|TRBJ1-5|TRBV11-2|-
TGTGCCAGCAGCCCAATCGGGGGATCCGGTCAGCCCCAGCATTTT
CASSPIGGSGQPQHF
>TRBD1|16|TRBJ1-1|TRBV7-2|-
TGTGCCAGCAGCTTAGGGGGACAGGACAGGAACACTGAAGCTTTCTTT
CASSLGGQDRNTEAFF
>TRBD1|14|TRBJ1-5|TRBV4-1|-
TGCGCCAGCAGCCTGACAGGGGGAGATCAGCCCCAGCATTTT
CASSLTGGDQPQHF
>TRBD2|22|TRBJ2-1|TRBV19|-
TGTGCCAGTAGTATTGGGGTTTGGGGGGGCAGGCTAGCGGGACCCCCGGGCAATGAGCAGTTCTTC
CASSIGVWGGRLAGPPGNEQFF
>-|15|TRBJ1-4|TRBV7-9|-
TGTGCCAGCAGCCTCGGAGGGACCCCTAATGAAAAACTGTTTTTT
CASSLGGTPNEKLFF
>TRBD1|14|TRBJ1-6|TRBV5-6|-
TGTGCCAGCAGCGTGACAGGGGGTAGTTCACCCCTCCACTTT
CASSVTGGSSPLHF
>-|15|TRBJ1-1|TRBV9|-
TGTGCCAGCAGCGTAGACGTCCAGAGGGGGTTTGAAGCTTTCTTT
CASSVDVQRGFEAFF
>-|15|TRBJ2-7|TRBV27|-
TGTGCCAGCAGTATTCTCCGGGTTTCGGGCTACGAGCAGTACTTC
CASSILRVSGYEQYF
>TRBD2|16|TRBJ2-3|TRBV30|-
TGTGCCTGGAGTGTCGGGACTAGCGGTAGCACAGATACGCAGTATTTT
CAWSVGTSGSTDTQYF
>-|15|TRBJ2-7|TRBV2|-
TGTGCCAGCAGTAAACAGGGTCTTGTAAGGCACGAGCAGTACTTC
CASSKQGLVRHEQYF
>TRBD2|15|TRBJ2-1|TRBV10-1|-
TGCGCCAGCAGAGAAGCTAGCGGCACCTACAATGAGCAGTTCTTC
CASREASGTYNEQFF
>TRBD1|13|TRBJ1-2|TRBV12-3/TRBV12-4|-
TGTGCCAGCAGTTCCGACAGGGGGAAAGGCTACACCTTC
CASSSDRGKGYTF
>-|12|TRBJ2-2|TRBV9|-
TGTGCCAGCAGCGCGGGTTTCGGGGAGCTGTTTTTT
CASSAGFGELFF
>-|12|TRBJ1-2|TRBV12-3/TRBV12-4|-
TGTGCCAGCAGTTCATCCGACAGTCACTACACCTTC
CASSSSDSHYTF